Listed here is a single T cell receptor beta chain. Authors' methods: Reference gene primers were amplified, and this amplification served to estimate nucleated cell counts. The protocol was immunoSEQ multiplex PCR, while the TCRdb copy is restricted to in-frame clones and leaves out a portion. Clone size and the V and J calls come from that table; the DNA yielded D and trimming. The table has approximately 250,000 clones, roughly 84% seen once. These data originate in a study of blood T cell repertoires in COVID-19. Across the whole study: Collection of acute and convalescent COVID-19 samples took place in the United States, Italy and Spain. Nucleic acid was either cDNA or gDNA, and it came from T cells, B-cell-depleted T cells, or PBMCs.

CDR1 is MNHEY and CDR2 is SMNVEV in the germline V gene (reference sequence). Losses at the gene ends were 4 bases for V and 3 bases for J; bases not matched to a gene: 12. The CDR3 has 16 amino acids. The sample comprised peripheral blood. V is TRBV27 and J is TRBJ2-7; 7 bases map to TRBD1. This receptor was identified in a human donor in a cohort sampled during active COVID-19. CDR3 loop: CASSSWTGRRYYEQYF. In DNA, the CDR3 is TGTGCCAGCAGTTCATGGACAGGACGACGATACTACGAGCAGTACTTC.